The rows below give T cell receptor beta chains drawn from one sample of a study of shared clonotypes between healthy human individuals. Method: immunoSEQ multiplex PCR; TCRdb's copy keeps in-frame clones and lacks some. This repertoire shows approximately 440,000 clones, approximately 80% found once; its top ten account for approximately 12%. The sequenced material came from PBMCs. These receptors originate from a woman in her thirties or forties in good health. Some clones in this sample may be carry-over from other donors' samples. Both conserved end residues are part of each CDR3. D genes are given only for firm matches. Expanded clones get a size class; other rows say once, few or many, or leave the size out.

TRBV30	TRBJ2-3	.	TRBD2	TGTGCCTGGGAACCGGGACTAGGCACAGATACGCAGTATTTT	CAWEPGLGTDTQYF
TRBV6-4	TRBJ2-7	.	.	TGTGCCAGCAGTGAAGGACAGGGAGGGGAGCAGTACTTC	CASSEGQGGEQYF
TRBV5-6	TRBJ2-7	.	TRBD1	TGTGCCAGCAGCTCCCCCGGGACAGGCTATGTGCAGTACTTC	CASSSPGTGYVQYF
TRBV19	TRBJ2-1	.	.	TGTGCCAGTAGTATAGGGGGCAATGAGCAGTTCTTC	CASSIGGNEQFF
TRBV19	TRBJ1-2	.	.	TGTGCCAGTAGTCGCACACTTGTTAACTATGGCTACACCTTC	CASSRTLVNYGYTF
TRBV7-9	TRBJ2-5	.	.	TGTGCCAGCAGCCTGGCGTCGGGGGCAGGAGAGACCCAGTACTTC	CASSLASGAGETQYF
TRBV15	TRBJ2-2	.	TRBD1	TGTGCCACCAGCGGAGGACAGGGTCACACCGGGGAGCTGTTTTTT	CATSGGQGHTGELFF
TRBV5-1	TRBJ1-4	few	.	TGCGCCAGCAGCTCTGGGGAAAAACTGTTTTTT	CASSSGEKLFF
TRBV29-1	TRBJ2-1	.	TRBD2	TGCAGCGTTGAAGTCTCCGCGGGGGGGAATGAGCAGTTCTTC	CSVEVSAGGNEQFF
TRBV19	TRBJ2-7	.	TRBD1	TGTGCCAGTAGTACAAGGATAAGTCCGGGACAGGCCCTACCACAGTACTTC	CASSTRISPGQALPQYF
TRBV4-1	TRBJ2-7	.	TRBD1	TGCGCCAGCAGCCAAGTATGGGACAGGGTAAACGAGCAGTACTTC	CASSQVWDRVNEQYF
TRBV28	TRBJ1-1	many	.	TGTGCCAGCAGTATCGAGGAGAACACTGAAGCTTTCTTT	CASSIEENTEAFF
TRBV5-1	TRBJ2-1	many	.	TGCGCCAGCAGCTTGGTAGCGTTGGGGAGCGCGATCAATGAGCAGTTCTTC	CASSLVALGSAINEQFF
TRBV10-3	TRBJ2-3	few	TRBD2	TGTGCCATAATGACTAGCGGTGAGGGGACAGATACGCAGTATTTT	CAIMTSGEGTDTQYF
TRBV7-9	TRBJ2-2	.	.	TGTGCCAGCAGCTTAGGACACATAAACACCGGGGAGCTGTTTTTT	CASSLGHINTGELFF
TRBV6-5	TRBJ2-1	.	TRBD2	TGTGCCAGCAGTTATCCAGGACTAGCGGGAGGAAATGAGCAGTTCTTC	CASSYPGLAGGNEQFF
TRBV10-1	TRBJ2-1	.	.	TGCGCCAGCAGTGACCCTAGGGGAAGAACATCCTACAATGAGCAGTTCTTC	CASSDPRGRTSYNEQFF
TRBV6-5	TRBJ2-1	.	TRBD2	TGTGCCAGCAAGTTAGCGGGAGGGTTGGATGAGCAGTTCTTC	CASKLAGGLDEQFF
TRBV30	TRBJ2-7	.	TRBD1	TGTGCCTGGAGTGTGACAGGGGGGTACGAGCAGTACTTC	CAWSVTGGYEQYF
TRBV7-9	TRBJ1-1	many	TRBD1	TGTGCCAGCAGCATTACAGGGGGCGGCACTGAAGCTTTCTTT	CASSITGGGTEAFF
TRBV30	TRBJ2-7	.	TRBD2	TGTGCCTGGAGCCTAGCGGGCTTCCTCTCCTACGAGCAGTACTTC	CAWSLAGFLSYEQYF
TRBV9	TRBJ2-5	.	.	TGTGCCAGCAGCGTAGGGCAGGGTGTGGGGACCCAGTACTTC	CASSVGQGVGTQYF
TRBV7-9	TRBJ2-1	.	TRBD2	TGTGCCAGCAGCTTAGTTAGCGGGAGGTACAATGAGCAGTTCTTC	CASSLVSGRYNEQFF
TRBV27	TRBJ2-3	.	.	TGTGCCAGCAGCCAAGACAGAGCTAGCACAGATACGCAGTATTTT	CASSQDRASTDTQYF
TRBV15	TRBJ1-4	few	.	TGTGCCACCAGCAGAGCGGCGGCAACTAATGAAAAACTGTTTTTT	CATSRAAATNEKLFF
TRBV7-8	TRBJ2-2	.	TRBD2	TGTGCCAGCAGCTTAGACGGGAGGCCGGGTAACACCGGGGAGCTGTTTTTT	CASSLDGRPGNTGELFF
TRBV5-1	TRBJ2-7	.	.	TGCGCCAGCAGCTACCACGGGGACCCCTTACAGGGCGAGCAGTACTTC	CASSYHGDPLQGEQYF
TRBV5-4	TRBJ1-4	.	TRBD1	TGTGCCAGCAGCTTTGACAGGGGGTCTGAAAAACTGTTTTTT	CASSFDRGSEKLFF
TRBV5-4	TRBJ1-2	.	.	TGTGCCAGCAGCAGAGAAACAAACTATGGCTACACCTTC	CASSRETNYGYTF
TRBV4-2	TRBJ1-4	.	TRBD1	TGTGCCAGCAGCCAGGAAACCACAGGGGGCTCACCTAATGAAAAACTGTTTTTT	CASSQETTGGSPNEKLFF
TRBV18	TRBJ2-7	once	.	TGTGCCAGCTCACCTTCCAGGACCTACGAGCAGTACTTC	CASSPSRTYEQYF
TRBV5-4	TRBJ2-1	.	.	TGTGCCAGCAGCTTGCAGGCTATTGGTTCCTACAATGAGCAGTTCTTC	CASSLQAIGSYNEQFF
TRBV28	TRBJ2-7	.	.	TGTGCCAGCAGTTTGAGGTCTGTCTCGAGCTCCTACGAGCAGTACTTC	CASSLRSVSSSYEQYF
TRBV4-2	TRBJ2-1	.	TRBD2	TGTGCCAGCAGCCAAGGGGGGACTAGCGGGAGGTCGGGCAATGAGCAGTTCTTC	CASSQGGTSGRSGNEQFF
TRBV11-2	TRBJ2-7	.	.	TGTGCCAGCACACGGTTCGGCTCCTACGAGCAGTACTTC	CASTRFGSYEQYF
TRBV5-1	TRBJ1-1	.	.	TGCGCCAGCAGCTTGGCGGCGGTTAACACTGAAGCTTTCTTT	CASSLAAVNTEAFF
TRBV27	TRBJ2-7	.	TRBD2	TGTGCCAGCAGCACTAGCGGGAGGGCCAACGAGCAGTACTTC	CASSTSGRANEQYF
TRBV9	TRBJ2-7	.	.	TGTGCCAGCAGCGTAGCAGGCGAGACCAGTTACTACGAGCAGTACTTC	CASSVAGETSYYEQYF
TRBV15	TRBJ1-4	.	.	TGTGCCACCAGCAGAAGACCTAGGGAAACTAATGAAAAACTGTTTTTT	CATSRRPRETNEKLFF
TRBV11-3	TRBJ2-1	few	TRBD2	TGTGCCAGCAGCTTAATAGCGGGACCGCAGTTCTTC	CASSLIAGPQFF
TRBV27	TRBJ2-7	.	.	TGTGCCAGCAGTTTGTGGACTATCTTTATAGTTTCGGAGCAGTACTTC	CASSLWTIFIVSEQYF
TRBV30	TRBJ2-7	.	.	TGTGCCTGGAGTCCCAGGGGCACCTACGAGCAGTACTTC	CAWSPRGTYEQYF
TRBV7-9	TRBJ2-5	.	.	TGTGCCAGCAGCCAGTCGGGGGAGACCCAGTACTTC	CASSQSGETQYF
TRBV18	TRBJ2-2	.	TRBD2	TGTGCCAGCTCACCAAACCTAGCGGAAAACACCGGGGAGCTGTTTTTT	CASSPNLAENTGELFF
TRBV30	TRBJ1-1	.	.	TGTGCCTGGAGCCCAGGGAACACTGAAGCTTTCTTT	CAWSPGNTEAFF
TRBV6-1	TRBJ2-7	.	.	TGTGCCAGCAGAACACCCTTCGCGGGACCCTACGAGCAGTACTTC	CASRTPFAGPYEQYF
TRBV7-2	TRBJ2-7	.	.	TGTGCCAGCAGCTTAGGTTCCCAGACTAGGTTCGAGCAGTACTTC	CASSLGSQTRFEQYF
TRBV27	TRBJ2-7	.	.	TGTGCCAGCAGTCCCCAGGGTTACGAGCAGTACTTC	CASSPQGYEQYF
TRBV7-2	TRBJ2-7	few	.	TGTGCCAGCAGCTTTACGGCAGGGTGGGCCTACGAGCAGTACTTC	CASSFTAGWAYEQYF
TRBV19	TRBJ1-2	.	.	TGTGCCAGTAGTAAGGGATTACTCCATGGCTACACCTTC	CASSKGLLHGYTF
TRBV7-9	TRBJ2-7	.	.	TGTGCCAGCAGCTTAGGCGAGGGAGGCGAGCAGTACTTC	CASSLGEGGEQYF